These T cell receptor beta chains were read from a single sample in a study of blood T cell repertoires in COVID-19. Here immunoSEQ multiplex PCR was the method, and the copy in TCRdb shows in-frame clones only, minus some. Of around 97,000 clones in the sample, about 90% were seen once. Sequencing input: peripheral blood. The receptors come from a human donor in a cohort sampled during active COVID-19. CDR3s include the opening cysteine and the closing phenylalanine or tryptophan. Fields, in order: D gene, V gene, J gene, clone size, CDR3 DNA, CDR3 protein. The D gene is left open where the match is weak. A row's size may be missing; if present it is once, few, many or a size class.

>TRBD1|TRBV9|TRBJ1-2|few
TGTGCCAGCAGTGCAGGACAGGGCAACTATGGCTACACCTTC
CASSAGQGNYGYTF
>TRBD1|TRBV18|TRBJ1-1|.
TGCGCCAGCTCAGGCTCTGGACAGGGGGGAATGGAAGCTTTCTTT
CASSGSGQGGMEAFF
>.|TRBV21-1|TRBJ1-1|.
TGTGCCAGCAGAACCAAGATCAGAGCTTTCTTT
CASRTKIRAFF
>.|TRBV5-1|TRBJ2-1|.
TGCGCCAGCAGCTTGGTGCCTAGCGAGTCCTACAATGAGCAGTTCTTC
CASSLVPSESYNEQFF
>.|TRBV29-1|TRBJ2-7|few
TGCAGCGCCGGAAGGAGCGACTACGAGCAGTACTTC
CSAGRSDYEQYF
>TRBD1|TRBV28|TRBJ2-5|.
TGTGCCAGCAGTTCGACAGGGACCCGCAGCCGAGAGACCCAGTACTTC
CASSSTGTRSRETQYF
>TRBD1|TRBV5-1|TRBJ1-1|.
TGCGCCAGCCACGGGACAGGGGAGTTCCGCACTGAAGCTTTCTTT
CASHGTGEFRTEAFF
>.|TRBV18|TRBJ1-1|.
TGTGCCAGCTCAGGATCAGGGGAAGCTTTCTTT
CASSGSGEAFF
>TRBD1|TRBV4-1|TRBJ2-3|.
TGCGCCAGCAGCCGTTTGGAGGACAGGGGGGATACGCAGTATTTT
CASSRLEDRGDTQYF
>TRBD2|TRBV9|TRBJ2-7|.
TGTGCCAGCAGCTTAGGGACTAGCGGGAGGGGCGAGCAGTACTTC
CASSLGTSGRGEQYF
>TRBD2|TRBV2|TRBJ2-3|.
TGTGCCAGCAGTGACGAGGCTCTAGCGGGAGGAGGAATTGATACGCAGTATTTT
CASSDEALAGGGIDTQYF
>.|TRBV5-4|TRBJ2-7|.
TGTGCCAGCAGCTTGGTTTCGGGACAAGGAATCTACGAGCAGTACTTC
CASSLVSGQGIYEQYF
>.|TRBV6-1|TRBJ1-1|.
TGTGCCAGCAGTGAAGCGCTTCGGGGGATGAACACTGAAGCTTTCTTT
CASSEALRGMNTEAFF
>.|TRBV3-1/TRBV3-2|TRBJ2-5|.
TGTGCCAGCAGCCTAGACAGGTCGTGGGAGACCCAGTACTTC
CASSLDRSWETQYF
>TRBD1|TRBV6-5|TRBJ2-7|.
TGTGCCAGCAGTTACGGGACAGGGATCCACGAGCAGTACTTC
CASSYGTGIHEQYF
>.|TRBV19|TRBJ2-5|once
TGTGCCAGTAGTAGGCGGGAAGGAGAGACCCAGTACTTC
CASSRREGETQYF
>.|TRBV11-3|TRBJ2-2|.
TGTGCCAGCAGGCAGGGTCCGAACACCGGGGAGCTGTTTTTT
CASRQGPNTGELFF
>.|TRBV25-1|TRBJ2-2|.
TGTGCCAGCACGCACTGGACTACCGGGGAGCTGTTTTTT
CASTHWTTGELFF
>TRBD1|TRBV6-1|TRBJ1-4|once
TGTGCCAGCAGTGAAGCAGGGGGCCTTGGCGAAAAACTGTTTTTT
CASSEAGGLGEKLFF
>.|TRBV5-8|TRBJ2-5|.
TGTGCCAGCACCGCTTCGGTCATCGGGAGCCTAGAGACCCAGTACTTC
CASTASVIGSLETQYF
>TRBD1|TRBV7-9|TRBJ1-3|.
TGTGCCAGCAGCCCAGGGACAGCTGGAAACACCATATATTTT
CASSPGTAGNTIYF
>.|TRBV18|TRBJ2-7|.
TGTGCCAGCTCACCGACAGGACAAAGTGTGGGCGAGCAGTACTTC
CASSPTGQSVGEQYF
>TRBD1|TRBV5-1|TRBJ2-5|.
TGCGCCAGCGTCCGGTCCGGGACAGAAGAGACCCAGTACTTC
CASVRSGTEETQYF
>.|TRBV27|TRBJ2-3|few
TGTGCCAGCAGTTTATTTTCCGGAGATACGCAGTATTTT
CASSLFSGDTQYF
>.|TRBV6-5|TRBJ2-1|.
TGTGCCAGCCTGGGAAGCGGGCTGAGGGTCAATGAGCAGTTCTTC
CASLGSGLRVNEQFF
>.|TRBV10-3|TRBJ2-6|.
TGTGCCATCCGTAGCCAGGGTGGGGCCAACGTCCTGACTTTC
CAIRSQGGANVLTF
>.|TRBV6-2/TRBV6-3|TRBJ2-2|.
TGTGCCAGCAGCCTATTTCGGCAGCGGAACACCGGGGAGCTGTTTTTT
CASSLFRQRNTGELFF
>.|TRBV12-3/TRBV12-4|TRBJ1-2|few
TGTGCCAGTAGTCATTCGAGTGCACGGGGCTACACCTTC
CASSHSSARGYTF
>TRBD1|TRBV10-3|TRBJ1-1|few
TGTGCCATCAGGAGCAGGGGGATGAACACTGAAGCTTTCTTT
CAIRSRGMNTEAFF
>TRBD1|TRBV7-9|TRBJ2-1|once
TGTGCCAGCAGCGCCATCAGACAGGGGGCGGGTAATGAGCAGTTCTTC
CASSAIRQGAGNEQFF
>.|TRBV4-1|TRBJ1-2|.
TGCGCCAGCAGCCAAGTGGCAGGCTCGAACTTCGGCTACACCTTC
CASSQVAGSNFGYTF
>TRBD1|TRBV9|TRBJ2-7|.
TGTGCCAGCAGCGCGGCGGGGACAGGGCTCTACGAGCAGTACTTC
CASSAAGTGLYEQYF
>.|TRBV21-1|TRBJ2-1|.
TGTGCCAGCAGCACTTGGGGGGGGGTAGACAATGAGCAGTTCTTC
CASSTWGGVDNEQFF
>.|TRBV29-1|TRBJ2-7|.
TGCAGCGCCTCTGGTGGCGGGATAGGAGACGAGCAGTACTTC
CSASGGGIGDEQYF
>TRBD2|TRBV3-1/TRBV3-2|TRBJ2-2|.
TGTGCCAGCAGCCAAGGTTCGGCGGGAGAAGTCGGGGAGCTGTTTTTT
CASSQGSAGEVGELFF
>.|TRBV29-1|TRBJ1-1|.
TGCAGCGTTGTCAGGGCGGCTGAAGCTTTCTTT
CSVVRAAEAFF
>.|TRBV5-1|TRBJ2-7|few
TGCGCCAGCAGCTTTCGAGCGGGCGATACCTACGAGCAGTACTTC
CASSFRAGDTYEQYF
>TRBD2|TRBV28|TRBJ2-7|.
TGTGCCAGCAGTTTAAATCTAGCGGGGAGGTCCTACGAGCAGTACTTC
CASSLNLAGRSYEQYF
>.|TRBV7-6|TRBJ1-6|.
TGTGCCAGCAGCTTGGGGTCGGGAGGCTCACCCCTCCACTTT
CASSLGSGGSPLHF
>TRBD2|TRBV6-2/TRBV6-3|TRBJ2-7|.
TGTGCCAGCAGTTATGGTCGGCGGGAGGGGGGATACGAGCAGTACTTC
CASSYGRREGGYEQYF
>.|TRBV6-5|TRBJ2-7|.
TGTGCCAGCGCCCAACGAAGGACAGTTACCTACGAGCAGTACTTC
CASAQRRTVTYEQYF
>.|TRBV7-8|TRBJ2-7|.
TGTGCCAGCAGCTTAGAGCCCCCCGAGCAGTACTTC
CASSLEPPEQYF
>TRBD1|TRBV6-6|TRBJ2-7|.
TGTGCCAGCAGCACGGGACAGTACTCCTACGAGCAGTACTTC
CASSTGQYSYEQYF
>TRBD1|TRBV15|TRBJ1-5|.
TGTGCCACCAGTACAGGGGGAAACAATCAGCCCCAGCATTTT
CATSTGGNNQPQHF
>.|TRBV10-1|TRBJ1-1|.
TGCGCCAGCAGTGGGTCCATGAACACTGAAGCTTTCTTT
CASSGSMNTEAFF
>TRBD1|TRBV5-5|TRBJ2-7|.
TGTGCCAGCAGCAGCCGACAGGGTGCTATGCCCGAGCAGTACTTC
CASSSRQGAMPEQYF
>.|TRBV7-9|TRBJ2-2|.
TGTGCCAGCAATCGCTATACCGGGGAGCTGTTTTTT
CASNRYTGELFF
>TRBD2|TRBV24-1|TRBJ2-3|.
TGTGCCACCAGTGAGGCTGGGACTAGCGGGAGTAGGGATACGCAGTATTTT
CATSEAGTSGSRDTQYF
>.|TRBV30|TRBJ1-3|.
TGTGCCTGGAGGCGGGGGAGGGATGATCCTGGAAACACCATATATTTT
CAWRRGRDDPGNTIYF